The 26 T cell receptor beta chains presented below share a single source sample, sequenced in a study of T cell responses to AZD1222 COVID-19 vaccine. The assay was immunoSEQ multiplex PCR, and TCRdb's table has in-frame clones only and misses some. The repertoire includes tens of thousands of clones, 89% of them detected once, and 6.1% sits in the top ten. The material was peripheral blood, obtained 28 days after the second AZD1222 dose. The source is an adult who received the AZD1222 COVID-19 vaccine.

V is TRBV15 and J is TRBJ2-7; 9 positions match TRBD1. The CDR3 has 15 amino acids. CDR1 LNHNV and CDR2 YYDKDF come from the germline V gene (reference sequence). Unmatched junction bases numbered 15, after V lost 9 bases and J lost 6 bases. This CDR3 is CATSIMGQGVLEQYF. The CDR3 DNA sequence: TGTGCCACATCTATCATGGGACAGGGAGTCCTCGAGCAGTACTTC.

Here the CDR3 reads CASSAPPSTGELFF. As DNA, the CDR3 is TGTGCCAGTAGTGCTCCACCATCTACCGGGGAGCTGTTTTTT. This sequence joins TRBV19 and TRBJ2-2; the D is unclear. Trimming took 5 bases from V and 5 from J, leaving 12 bases between them. In germline, CDR1 is LNHDA, CDR2 SQIVND (reference sequence). This CDR3 has 14 amino acids. Together with reference TRBV19 and TRBJ2-2, the CDR3 gives the full variable domain: DGGITQSPKYLFRKEGQNVTLSCEQNLNHDAMYWYRQDPGQGLRLIYYSQIVNDFQKGDIAEGYSVSREKKESFPLTVTSAQKNPTAFYLCASSAPPSTGELFFGEGSRLTVL.

The V call is TRBV30, the J call TRBJ1-1; 10 bases line up with TRBD1. Unmatched junction bases numbered 16, after V lost 5 bases and J lost 10 bases. The CDR3 runs 15 residues. The germline gives CDR1 GTSNPN, CDR2 SVGIG (reference sequence). Here the CDR3 DNA reads TGTGCCTGGGCGACACTCGACAGGGGGCTAAGTCGAGCTTTCTTT. It yields the protein CAWATLDRGLSRAFF.

The chain recombines TRBV28 with TRBJ1-6; maybe TRBD1 (5 bases). Deletions cut 7 bases from V and 9 bases from J, with 16 bases between. CDR1 and CDR2 (germline): MDHEN, SYDVKM. The CDR3 runs 14 residues. CDR3 DNA: TGTGCCAGCACCATACAGGATCCGACTTCACCCCTCCACTTT. It translates to CASTIQDPTSPLHF.

This rearrangement joins TRBV6-5 to TRBJ1-2; D is undetermined. Germline V lookup: CDR1 MNHEY, CDR2 SVGAGI. The CDR3 length is 12 residues. Trimming left V 8 bases short and J 1 base short, with 8 bases between. CDR3 region: CASVTVNYGYTF. The CDR3 bases are TGTGCCAGCGTTACAGTTAACTATGGCTACACCTTC.

V gene TRBV7-2 combines with J gene TRBJ2-7, with D tentatively TRBD1 (6 bases). Looked up from germline, CDR1 is SGHTA and CDR2 is FQGNSA. This CDR3 has 14 amino acids. V was clipped by 1 base and J by 0 bases, with 7 bases between them. The CDR3 sequence: CASSLVRGSYEQYF. The CDR3, as DNA: TGTGCCAGCAGCTTAGTCAGGGGCTCCTACGAGCAGTACTTC.

The J gene is TRBJ2-7, the V gene TRBV3-1 (or the pseudogene TRBV3-2); D tentatively reads TRBD1 or TRBD2 (5 bases each). V was pared by 3 bases and J by 0 bases, with 15 bases between. The CDR3 loop spans 16 amino acids. Germline V lookup: CDR1 LGHDT, CDR2 YNNKEL (reference sequence). CDR3 loop: CASSQGPGTTSYEQYF. The CDR3 region has the DNA TGTGCCAGCAGCCAGGGGCCGGGAACTACCTCCTACGAGCAGTACTTC.

The chain couples TRBV10-3 to TRBJ2-2; 9 nucleotides match TRBD1. The germline V gene encodes CDR1 ENHRY and CDR2 SYGVKD. Unmatched junction bases numbered 7, after V lost 10 bases and J lost 1 base. The CDR3 runs 15 residues. CDR3 protein: CASDSGQGNTGELFF. The CDR3 coding sequence is TGTGCCAGTGACTCGGGACAGGGGAACACCGGGGAGCTGTTTTTT.

V and J are TRBV12-3 or TRBV12-4 and TRBJ1-1, with 8 bases fitting TRBD1. The CDR3 has 13 residues. V lost 6 bases to trimming and J lost 4 bases; unmatched junction nucleotides: 4. CDR3 in DNA: TGTGCCAGCAGCATTACAGGGGGCACTGAAGCTTTCTTT. This sequence encodes CASSITGGTEAFF.

J is TRBJ2-7 and V is TRBV28; D is ambiguous. The V gene lost 4 bases and the J gene lost 4 bases, with 11 bases spanning the gap. The CDR3 contains 13 residues. Germline CDR1 reads MDHEN; CDR2 reads SYDVKM. The CDR3: CASSSTPPYEQYF. In DNA, the CDR3 is TGTGCCAGCAGTTCTACTCCCCCTTACGAGCAGTACTTC.

V is TRBV10-3 and J is TRBJ2-7; no definite D call. This CDR3 comprises 14 residues. Per the germline V gene, CDR1 is ENHRY and CDR2 is SYGVKD. The V gene lost 0 bases and the J gene lost 5 bases, with 11 bases spanning the gap. This CDR3 reads CAISESEGFNEQYF. In nucleotides, the CDR3 is TGTGCCATCAGTGAGTCTGAAGGGTTCAACGAGCAGTACTTC.

The sample holds a few counts of this clone. V and J are TRBV6-5 and TRBJ1-2, with TRBD1 matching 7 bases. This CDR3 is 16 amino acids long. The J segment lost 5 bases and the V segment lost 4 bases, leaving 13 bases of the junction unmatched. Germline V gene data show CDR1 as MNHEY and CDR2 as SVGAGI. The CDR3 here is CASSFLRTGGGYGYTF. The CDR3 DNA is TGTGCCAGCAGTTTCCTTAGGACAGGCGGCGGGTATGGCTACACCTTC.

This chain uses TRBV5-4 with TRBJ2-1; 7 nucleotides line up with TRBD2. CDR1 SGHNT and CDR2 YYREEE come from the germline V gene (reference sequence). Trimming took 0 bases from V and 13 from J; bases not matched to a gene: 1. The CDR3 sequence is 11 residues long. The CDR3 sequence: CASSLEREQFF. For the CDR3, the DNA is TGTGCCAGCAGCTTGGAGCGGGAACAGTTCTTC.

V usage is TRBV10-3 and J usage is TRBJ2-7, with no clear D. V shed 7 bases and J shed 0 bases, with 10 bases lying between them. Germline V lookup: CDR1 ENHRY, CDR2 SYGVKD. The CDR3 covers 13 residues. The CDR3: CAITPESSYEQYF. As DNA, the CDR3 is TGTGCCATCACGCCCGAGAGCTCCTACGAGCAGTACTTC.

The chain employs TRBV19 and TRBJ2-3, with D perhaps TRBD2 (6 bases). This CDR3 spans 13 amino acids. Trimming shortened V by 6 bases and J by 1 base, and 8 bases separated the two germline ends. Germline V gene lookup returns CDR1 LNHDA and CDR2 SQIVND (reference sequence). The CDR3 bases are TGTGCCAGTAGGTGGGAGGGCACAGATACGCAGTATTTT. It translates to CASRWEGTDTQYF.

CDR3 in DNA: TGTGCCAGCAGTCGCAACCCCGGGGGGGTGGGCCACGAGCAGTACTTC. Translated, it gives CASSRNPGGVGHEQYF. V and J are TRBV28 and TRBJ2-7; TRBD2 aligns across 8 bases. CDR3 length: 16 residues. Germline V gives CDR1 MDHEN, CDR2 SYDVKM. Unmatched junction bases numbered 14, after V lost 5 bases and J lost 5 bases.

J is TRBJ2-1 and V is TRBV5-4; 15 bases are shared with TRBD2. The ends lost 3 bases at V and 7 bases at J; junction bases unmatched: 5. The CDR3 contains 16 residues. Germline V gene lookup returns CDR1 SGHNT and CDR2 YYREEE (reference sequence). The CDR3: CASSSGTSGRRNEQFF. DNA of the CDR3: TGTGCCAGCAGCTCTGGGACTAGCGGGAGGCGAAATGAGCAGTTCTTC.

The table lists this clone with a count of one. CDR3 loop: CASKLRQGPSYEQYF. In DNA form, the CDR3 reads TGTGCCAGTAAGCTCCGGCAGGGGCCATCCTACGAGCAGTACTTC. V and J are TRBV19 and TRBJ2-7, with D possibly matching TRBD1 (6 bases). Trimming removed 7 bases from V and 1 base from J, with 17 bases in between. The CDR3 has 15 residues. Germline lookup yields CDR1 LNHDA and CDR2 SQIVND (reference sequence).

The V gene is TRBV9, the J gene TRBJ1-6, with TRBD1 matching over 9 bases. J gave up 7 bases and V 3 bases, and 8 bases lay outside the gene matches. Germline CDR1 is SGDLS and CDR2 is YYNGEE. The CDR3 is made up of 16 amino acids. CDR3 coding DNA: TGTGCCAGCAGCGGAGGGGGACAGGGCCTGAATTCACCCCTCCACTTT. It yields the protein CASSGGGQGLNSPLHF.

This chain joins TRBV30 and TRBJ1-2, with D perhaps TRBD1 (6 bases). Germline V gene lookup returns CDR1 GTSNPN and CDR2 SVGIG (reference sequence). The CDR3 covers 14 residues. V was trimmed by 5 bases and J by 4 bases, leaving 17 bases between them. CDR3 in DNA: TGTGCCTGGCGGTCAGGGGCGCAGGTCTATGGCTACACCTTC. Its translation: CAWRSGAQVYGYTF.

The V call is TRBV15, the J call TRBJ2-7, with 8 bases that match TRBD2. V shed 8 bases, J shed 1 base, and the junction held 7 bases outside the gene matches. Germline-derived CDR1 and CDR2 are LNHNV and YYDKDF (reference sequence). This CDR3 is built from 14 residues. CDR3 residues: CATSAGDLSYEQYF. The CDR3 nucleotides are TGTGCCACCTCAGCGGGAGATCTTTCCTACGAGCAGTACTTC.

The V call is TRBV28, the J call TRBJ2-1; 7 bases are a match to TRBD2. Looked up from germline, CDR1 is MDHEN and CDR2 is SYDVKM. The CDR3 consists of 16 residues. V was pared by 2 bases and J by 4 bases, with 8 bases of the junction left unmatched. The CDR3 sequence: CASSLVMGGIYNEQFF. The CDR3 nucleotides read TGTGCCAGCAGTTTAGTCATGGGGGGGATATACAATGAGCAGTTCTTC.

The rearrangement uses TRBV6-5 and TRBJ1-1; D unresolved. Germline values: CDR1 MNHEY, CDR2 SVGAGI. Trimming shortened V by 7 bases and J by 0 bases, and 9 bases separated the two germline ends. The CDR3 is made up of 13 amino acids. CDR3 sequence reads: CASTNIMNTEAFF. CDR3 bases: TGTGCCAGCACCAACATCATGAACACTGAAGCTTTCTTT.

Worth noting for this clone: Germline and junction disagree at one end, which may indicate a read error. The chain couples TRBV6-6 to TRBJ2-7; D ambiguous. CDR3 length: 12 residues. The V gene's germline CDR1 is MNHNY and CDR2 SVGAGI (reference sequence). The CDR3: CASSETSHEQYF. The CDR3 coding sequence is TGTGCCAGCAGTGAGACCTCCCACGAGCAGTACTTC.

The genes are TRBV5-1 and TRBJ2-7, with D unclear. CDR1 SGHRS and CDR2 YFSETQ come from the germline V gene. V was trimmed by 0 bases and J by 7 bases, leaving 11 bases between them. The CDR3 is 13 residues long. Written as DNA, the CDR3 is TGCGCCAGCAGCTTGGGACGGCCCGGGGAGCAGTACTTC. As protein: CASSLGRPGEQYF.

This clone was seen a few times. The V gene is TRBV29-1, the J gene TRBJ2-6; D is unresolved. V was clipped by 0 bases and J by 3 bases, with 9 bases between them. Germline CDR1 reads SQVTM; CDR2 reads ANQGSEA. The length of the CDR3 is 15 residues. CDR3 sequence: CSVEEVGHGANVLTF. Here the CDR3 DNA reads TGCAGCGTTGAAGAAGTAGGGCATGGGGCCAACGTCCTGACTTTC.